This TCR beta chain was sequenced for a study of cytomegalovirus exposure and HLA in healthy donors. Generated by immunoSEQ multiplex PCR, the TCRdb table keeps only in-frame clones and is missing some. The data contain some 56,000 clones, just over 90% of them singletons. V lost 0 bases and J lost 0, with 6 bases in between. This CDR3 spans 15 amino acids. Per the germline V gene, CDR1 is MRHNA and CDR2 is SNTAGT. The sequence was collected from a man aged 18 to 30 in good health and CMV-seronegative. Sequenced sample: PBMCs. This chain connects TRBV6-4 to TRBJ1-3, with no clear D. The CDR3 coding sequence is TGTGCCAGCAGTGACTCGAGTGGCTCTGGAAACACCATATATTTT. Its protein is CASSDSSGSGNTIYF.